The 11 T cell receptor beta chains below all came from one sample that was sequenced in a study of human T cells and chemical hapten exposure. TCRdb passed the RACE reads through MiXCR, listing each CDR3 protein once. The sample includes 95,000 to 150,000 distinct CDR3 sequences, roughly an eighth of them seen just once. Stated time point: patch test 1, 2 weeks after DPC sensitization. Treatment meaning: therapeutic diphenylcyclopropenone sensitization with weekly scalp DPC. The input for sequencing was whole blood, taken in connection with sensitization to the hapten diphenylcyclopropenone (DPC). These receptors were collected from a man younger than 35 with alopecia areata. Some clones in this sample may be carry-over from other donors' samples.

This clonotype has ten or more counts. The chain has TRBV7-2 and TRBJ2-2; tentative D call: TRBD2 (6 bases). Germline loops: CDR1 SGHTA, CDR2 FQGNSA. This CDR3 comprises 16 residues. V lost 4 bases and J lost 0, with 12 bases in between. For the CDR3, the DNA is TGTGCCAGCAGCTCACCGGGACTTACGAACACCGGGGAGCTGTTTTTT. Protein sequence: CASSSPGLTNTGELFF.

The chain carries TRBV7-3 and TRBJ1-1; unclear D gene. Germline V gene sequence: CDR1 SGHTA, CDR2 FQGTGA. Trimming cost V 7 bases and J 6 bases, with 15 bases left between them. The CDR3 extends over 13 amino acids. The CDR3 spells CASTPHRSSEAFF. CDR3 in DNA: TGTGCCAGCACCCCCCATAGAAGTTCTGAAGCTTTCTTT.

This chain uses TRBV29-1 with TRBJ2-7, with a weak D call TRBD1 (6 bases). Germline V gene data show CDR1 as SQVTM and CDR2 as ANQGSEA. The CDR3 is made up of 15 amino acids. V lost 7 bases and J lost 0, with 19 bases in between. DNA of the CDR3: TGCAGCGCCACCCCCGGGACACCCAGCTCCTACGAGCAGTACTTC. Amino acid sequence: CSATPGTPSSYEQYF.

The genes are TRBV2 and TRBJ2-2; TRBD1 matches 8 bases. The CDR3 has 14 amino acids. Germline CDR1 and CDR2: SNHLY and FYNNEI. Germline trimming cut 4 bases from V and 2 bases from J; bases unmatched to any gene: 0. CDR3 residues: CASSAGGNTGELFF. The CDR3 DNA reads TGTGCCAGCAGTGCAGGGGGCAACACCGGGGAGCTGTTTTTT.

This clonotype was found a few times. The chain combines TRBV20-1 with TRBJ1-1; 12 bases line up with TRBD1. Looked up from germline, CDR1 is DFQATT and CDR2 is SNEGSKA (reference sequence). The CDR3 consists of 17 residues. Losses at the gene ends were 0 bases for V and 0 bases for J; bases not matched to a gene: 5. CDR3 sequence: CSARDWGQGALNTEAFF. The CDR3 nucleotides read TGCAGTGCTAGAGATTGGGGACAGGGGGCCCTGAACACTGAAGCTTTCTTT.

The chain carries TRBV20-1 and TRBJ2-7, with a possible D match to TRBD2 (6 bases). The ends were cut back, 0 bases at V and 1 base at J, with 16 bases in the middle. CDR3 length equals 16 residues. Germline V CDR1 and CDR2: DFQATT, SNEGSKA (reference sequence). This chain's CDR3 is CSARDRGSGVSYEQYF. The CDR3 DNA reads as TGCAGTGCTAGAGATCGGGGATCGGGGGTATCCTACGAGCAGTACTTC.

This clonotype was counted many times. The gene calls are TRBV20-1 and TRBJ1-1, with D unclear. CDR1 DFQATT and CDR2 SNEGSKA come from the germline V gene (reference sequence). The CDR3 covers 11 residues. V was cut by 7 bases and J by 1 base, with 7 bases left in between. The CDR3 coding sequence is TGCAGTGTCGCAAGGAACACTGAAGCTTTCTTT. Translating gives CSVARNTEAFF.

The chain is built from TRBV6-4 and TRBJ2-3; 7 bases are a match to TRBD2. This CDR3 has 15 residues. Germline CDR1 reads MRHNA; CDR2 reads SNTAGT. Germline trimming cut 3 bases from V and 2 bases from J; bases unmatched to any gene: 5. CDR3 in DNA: TGTGCCAGCAGTGAAGCTAGCGGACACACAGATACGCAGTATTTT. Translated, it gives CASSEASGHTDTQYF.

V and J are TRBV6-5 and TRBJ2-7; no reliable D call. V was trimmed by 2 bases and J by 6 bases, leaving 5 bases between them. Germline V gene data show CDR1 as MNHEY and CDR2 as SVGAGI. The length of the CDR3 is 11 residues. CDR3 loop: CASSYLGEQYF. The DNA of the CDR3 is TGTGCCAGCAGTTACCTCGGCGAGCAGTACTTC.

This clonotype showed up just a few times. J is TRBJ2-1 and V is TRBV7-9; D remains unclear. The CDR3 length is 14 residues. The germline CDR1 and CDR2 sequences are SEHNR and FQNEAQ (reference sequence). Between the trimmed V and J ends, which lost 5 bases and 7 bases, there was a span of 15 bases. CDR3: CASSPSRAGNEQFF. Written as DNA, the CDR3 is TGTGCCAGCAGCCCCTCTAGGGCCGGGAATGAGCAGTTCTTC.

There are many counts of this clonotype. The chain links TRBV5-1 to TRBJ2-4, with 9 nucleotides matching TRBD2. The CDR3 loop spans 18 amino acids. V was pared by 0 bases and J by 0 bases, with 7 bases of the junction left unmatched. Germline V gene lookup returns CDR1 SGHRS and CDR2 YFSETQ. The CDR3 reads CASSLGLAGRLAKNIQYF. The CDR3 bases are TGCGCCAGCAGCTTGGGTCTAGCGGGGAGACTAGCCAAAAACATTCAGTACTTC. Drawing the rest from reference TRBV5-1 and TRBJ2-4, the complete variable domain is KAGVTQTPRYLIKTRGQQVTLSCSPISGHRSVSWYQQTPGQGLQFLFEYFSETQRNKGNFPGRFSGRQFSNSRSEMNVSTLELGDSALYLCASSLGLAGRLAKNIQYFGAGTRLSVL.